A selection of T cell receptor beta chains follows, all from one sample in a study of blood T cells in healthy people across ages. MiXCR, applied by TCRdb to the 5' RACE reads, yields one record per CDR3 protein. The sample holds some 760,000 distinct CDR3 sequences, around a quarter seen once. The same specimen was also included in a second study, on T cells of mothers and their children.

Sequenced sample: blood. Every receptor here comes from a boy younger than 18 in good health. Each CDR3 is given with its conserved first and last residue. Each record gives: J gene, V gene, D gene, clone size, CDR3 protein, CDR3 DNA. A D gene is named only where the DNA matches it firmly. Clone sizes are given selectively: once, few, many, or a class where the clone is expanded.

j_gene: TRBJ2-3
v_gene: TRBV9
d_gene: NA
abundance: few
CDR3aa: CASSDHTDTQYF
CDR3nt: TGTGCCAGCAGCGACCACACAGATACGCAGTATTTT

j_gene: TRBJ2-7
v_gene: TRBV9
d_gene: NA
abundance: few
CDR3aa: CGSSVDQGGYEQYF
CDR3nt: TGTGGCAGCAGCGTAGACCAGGGGGGCTACGAGCAGTACTTC

j_gene: TRBJ1-1
v_gene: TRBV6-2/TRBV6-3
d_gene: NA
abundance: NA
CDR3aa: CASSSSAMNTEAFF
CDR3nt: TGTGCCAGCAGTTCCTCGGCCATGAACACTGAAGCTTTCTTT

j_gene: TRBJ2-1
v_gene: TRBV7-9
d_gene: TRBD2
abundance: NA
CDR3aa: CASEGLAGANEQFF
CDR3nt: TGTGCCAGCGAGGGACTAGCGGGAGCCAATGAGCAGTTCTTC

j_gene: TRBJ1-4
v_gene: TRBV12-3/TRBV12-4
d_gene: NA
abundance: NA
CDR3aa: CASSPADSGTNEKLLF
CDR3nt: TGTGCCAGCAGTCCAGCGGACAGCGGAACTAATGAAAAACTGCTTTTT

j_gene: TRBJ1-2
v_gene: TRBV5-1
d_gene: NA
abundance: few
CDR3aa: CASAEQGRYYGYTF
CDR3nt: TGCGCCAGCGCGGAACAGGGCCGCTACTATGGCTACACCTTC

j_gene: TRBJ1-2
v_gene: TRBV28
d_gene: NA
abundance: few
CDR3aa: CATNAFTGGDYGYTF
CDR3nt: TGTGCCACTAATGCCTTTACAGGAGGGGACTATGGCTACACCTTC

j_gene: TRBJ2-3
v_gene: TRBV7-9
d_gene: TRBD2
abundance: NA
CDR3aa: CASSLAAGGTDTQYF
CDR3nt: TGTGCCAGCAGCTTAGCGGCGGGGGGGACAGATACGCAGTATTTT

j_gene: TRBJ2-1
v_gene: TRBV12-3/TRBV12-4
d_gene: TRBD2
abundance: NA
CDR3aa: CASSLGGGVNNEQFF
CDR3nt: TGTGCCAGCAGTTTAGGCGGGGGGGTGAACAATGAGCAGTTCTTC

j_gene: TRBJ2-7
v_gene: TRBV3-1
d_gene: TRBD2
abundance: NA
CDR3aa: CASSATSGPYEQYF
CDR3nt: TGTGCCAGCAGCGCCACTAGCGGTCCCTACGAGCAGTACTTC

j_gene: TRBJ2-2
v_gene: TRBV7-3
d_gene: NA
abundance: NA
CDR3aa: CASGLKVTGELFF
CDR3nt: TGTGCCAGCGGCTTAAAAGTGACCGGGGAGCTGTTTTTT

j_gene: TRBJ1-2
v_gene: TRBV27
d_gene: TRBD1
abundance: NA
CDR3aa: CASSWQGGWVGGYTF
CDR3nt: TGTGCCAGCAGTTGGCAGGGGGGATGGGTTGGTGGCTACACCTTC

j_gene: TRBJ1-6
v_gene: TRBV6-2/TRBV6-3
d_gene: NA
abundance: NA
CDR3aa: CASSSSGPLHF
CDR3nt: TGTGCCAGCAGCTCAAGTGGCCCCCTCCACTTT

j_gene: TRBJ1-1
v_gene: TRBV20-1
d_gene: TRBD1
abundance: few
CDR3aa: CSAGDSKNQAFF
CDR3nt: TGCAGTGCTGGGGACAGTAAGAACCAAGCTTTCTTT

j_gene: TRBJ1-3
v_gene: TRBV3-1
d_gene: NA
abundance: NA
CDR3aa: CASSPHEGRAGNTIYF
CDR3nt: TGTGCCAGCAGCCCTCATGAGGGTAGGGCTGGAAACACCATATATTTT

j_gene: TRBJ2-3
v_gene: TRBV29-1
d_gene: TRBD2
abundance: NA
CDR3aa: CSGDVREGTDTQYF
CDR3nt: TGCAGCGGGGACGTACGGGAGGGCACAGATACGCAGTATTTT

j_gene: TRBJ2-3
v_gene: TRBV10-3
d_gene: NA
abundance: NA
CDR3aa: CAISESGRGSTDTQYF
CDR3nt: TGTGCCATCAGTGAGTCAGGGCGGGGAAGCACAGATACGCAGTATTTT

j_gene: TRBJ2-1
v_gene: TRBV13
d_gene: NA
abundance: NA
CDR3aa: CASSPGGQTYNEQFF
CDR3nt: TGTGCCAGCAGCCCCGGGGGCCAAACCTACAATGAGCAGTTCTTC

j_gene: TRBJ2-2
v_gene: TRBV6-2/TRBV6-3
d_gene: TRBD2
abundance: few
CDR3aa: CASSLPGLDGTGELFF
CDR3nt: TGTGCCAGCAGTCTACCCGGACTAGATGGCACCGGGGAGCTGTTTTTT

j_gene: TRBJ1-2
v_gene: TRBV29-1
d_gene: NA
abundance: few
CDR3aa: CSVGNKEGYTF
CDR3nt: TGCAGCGTTGGCAACAAGGAGGGCTACACCTTC

j_gene: TRBJ2-5
v_gene: TRBV12-3/TRBV12-4
d_gene: TRBD2
abundance: NA
CDR3aa: CASSSPGLAGVETQYF
CDR3nt: TGTGCCAGCAGTTCACCAGGACTAGCGGGAGTGGAGACCCAGTACTTC

j_gene: TRBJ2-5
v_gene: TRBV10-3
d_gene: NA
abundance: once
CDR3aa: CAISDPPQETQYF
CDR3nt: TGTGCCATCAGTGATCCCCCTCAAGAGACCCAGTACTTC

j_gene: TRBJ1-1
v_gene: TRBV12-3/TRBV12-4
d_gene: NA
abundance: once
CDR3aa: CASRLSDREAFF
CDR3nt: TGTGCCAGCAGGTTATCTGATCGTGAAGCTTTCTTT

j_gene: TRBJ2-1
v_gene: TRBV7-8
d_gene: NA
abundance: few
CDR3aa: CASRRGRVTGAYNEQFF
CDR3nt: TGTGCCAGCAGAAGAGGAAGAGTGACGGGAGCTTACAATGAGCAGTTCTTC

j_gene: TRBJ2-2
v_gene: TRBV5-4
d_gene: NA
abundance: NA
CDR3aa: CASSLVQGSGELLF
CDR3nt: TGTGCCAGCAGCTTGGTACAGGGGAGCGGGGAGCTGCTTTTT

j_gene: TRBJ2-5
v_gene: TRBV5-6
d_gene: TRBD1
abundance: few
CDR3aa: CASSTGTVKETQYF
CDR3nt: TGTGCCAGCAGCACCGGGACAGTAAAAGAGACCCAGTACTTC

j_gene: TRBJ2-3
v_gene: TRBV20-1
d_gene: NA
abundance: few
CDR3aa: CSARFGMGLDTQYF
CDR3nt: TGCAGTGCTAGATTCGGGATGGGTTTAGATACGCAGTATTTT

j_gene: TRBJ1-2
v_gene: TRBV6-5
d_gene: NA
abundance: NA
CDR3aa: CASSYGREGYGYTF
CDR3nt: TGTGCCAGCAGTTATGGCAGGGAGGGCTATGGCTACACCTTC

j_gene: TRBJ2-4
v_gene: TRBV4-1
d_gene: NA
abundance: few
CDR3aa: CASSQDRGEEARAKNIQYF
CDR3nt: TGCGCCAGCAGCCAAGATCGAGGGGAGGAAGCGAGGGCCAAAAACATTCAGTACTTC

j_gene: TRBJ2-1
v_gene: TRBV15
d_gene: NA
abundance: few
CDR3aa: CATSSGSYNEQFF
CDR3nt: TGTGCCACCAGCAGTGGCAGCTACAATGAGCAGTTCTTC

j_gene: TRBJ1-4
v_gene: TRBV12-3/TRBV12-4
d_gene: NA
abundance: few
CDR3aa: CASSFEGKLFEKLFF
CDR3nt: TGTGCCAGCAGTTTTGAGGGCAAGCTGTTTGAAAAACTGTTTTTT

j_gene: TRBJ1-2
v_gene: TRBV5-4
d_gene: TRBD1
abundance: few
CDR3aa: CASSYGTGKSDGYTF
CDR3nt: TGTGCCAGCAGCTACGGGACAGGGAAGTCGGATGGCTACACCTTC

j_gene: TRBJ2-1
v_gene: TRBV2
d_gene: NA
abundance: few
CDR3aa: CASSAQETPYNEQFF
CDR3nt: TGTGCCAGCAGTGCACAGGAAACCCCCTACAATGAGCAGTTCTTC

j_gene: TRBJ1-2
v_gene: TRBV7-9
d_gene: NA
abundance: few
CDR3aa: CASSSTPGTHHAGYTF
CDR3nt: TGTGCCAGCAGCTCAACCCCCGGGACACACCATGCAGGCTACACCTTC

j_gene: TRBJ2-1
v_gene: TRBV19
d_gene: TRBD2
abundance: few
CDR3aa: CASSIGSMASGHNEQFF
CDR3nt: TGTGCCAGTAGTATCGGTAGTATGGCTAGCGGGCACAATGAGCAGTTCTTC

j_gene: TRBJ2-1
v_gene: TRBV29-1
d_gene: TRBD1
abundance: many
CDR3aa: CSVGQGAGEQFF
CDR3nt: TGCAGCGTAGGACAGGGGGCAGGGGAGCAGTTCTTC

j_gene: TRBJ2-5
v_gene: TRBV5-6
d_gene: NA
abundance: NA
CDR3aa: CASSLEASGETQYF
CDR3nt: TGTGCCAGCAGCTTGGAGGCTAGTGGGGAGACCCAGTACTTC

j_gene: TRBJ2-5
v_gene: TRBV21-1
d_gene: NA
abundance: NA
CDR3aa: CARGLAGGQETQYF
CDR3nt: TGTGCCAGAGGACTAGCGGGGGGGCAAGAGACCCAGTACTTC

j_gene: TRBJ2-1
v_gene: TRBV4-1
d_gene: NA
abundance: few
CDR3aa: CASSLSGNDNEQFF
CDR3nt: TGCGCCAGCAGCCTTAGCGGAAATGACAATGAGCAGTTCTTC

j_gene: TRBJ2-5
v_gene: TRBV12-3/TRBV12-4
d_gene: NA
abundance: few
CDR3aa: CASSLSGGIPQETQYF
CDR3nt: TGTGCCAGCAGTTTATCTGGGGGAATACCCCAAGAGACCCAGTACTTC

j_gene: TRBJ2-2
v_gene: TRBV13
d_gene: TRBD2
abundance: NA
CDR3aa: CASSFGLAGTTGELFF
CDR3nt: TGTGCCAGCAGCTTCGGACTAGCGGGGACCACCGGGGAGCTGTTTTTT

j_gene: TRBJ2-5
v_gene: TRBV28
d_gene: NA
abundance: NA
CDR3aa: CASSLARLKETQYF
CDR3nt: TGTGCCAGCAGTTTGGCTAGATTAAAAGAGACCCAGTACTTC

j_gene: TRBJ2-4
v_gene: TRBV19
d_gene: NA
abundance: NA
CDR3aa: CASSAAQNIQYF
CDR3nt: TGTGCCAGTAGTGCAGCCCAAAACATTCAGTACTTC

j_gene: TRBJ1-1
v_gene: TRBV5-6
d_gene: NA
abundance: NA
CDR3aa: CASSLATGPINTEAFF
CDR3nt: TGTGCCAGCAGCTTGGCGACAGGCCCGATTAACACTGAAGCTTTCTTT

j_gene: TRBJ2-1
v_gene: TRBV7-9
d_gene: NA
abundance: NA
CDR3aa: CASSPRNRPDGQFF
CDR3nt: TGTGCCAGCAGCCCTCGGAATCGACCCGATGGGCAGTTCTTC

j_gene: TRBJ2-1
v_gene: TRBV27
d_gene: TRBD2
abundance: NA
CDR3aa: CASSPGLAGGLEFF
CDR3nt: TGTGCCAGCAGCCCCGGACTAGCGGGAGGGCTGGAGTTCTTC

j_gene: TRBJ1-2
v_gene: TRBV29-1
d_gene: NA
abundance: few
CDR3aa: CSVEGSSSGIYYGYTF
CDR3nt: TGCAGCGTTGAAGGCTCCTCTTCCGGGATTTACTATGGCTACACCTTC

j_gene: TRBJ2-3
v_gene: TRBV12-3/TRBV12-4
d_gene: NA
abundance: NA
CDR3aa: CASSSRRKGGYFPDTQYF
CDR3nt: TGTGCCAGCAGTTCTCGGAGGAAAGGGGGTTACTTTCCAGATACGCAGTATTTT

j_gene: TRBJ2-5
v_gene: TRBV10-3
d_gene: TRBD2
abundance: few
CDR3aa: CAISEGGGAFQETQYF
CDR3nt: TGTGCCATCAGTGAAGGCGGGGGGGCTTTCCAGGAGACCCAGTACTTC

j_gene: TRBJ2-5
v_gene: TRBV20-1
d_gene: NA
abundance: NA
CDR3aa: CSARDPADRGETQYF
CDR3nt: TGCAGTGCTAGAGATCCCGCGGATAGAGGAGAGACCCAGTACTTC

j_gene: TRBJ2-3
v_gene: TRBV5-1
d_gene: NA
abundance: few
CDR3aa: CASSPDPDTQYF
CDR3nt: TGCGCCAGCAGCCCGGATCCAGATACGCAGTATTTT

j_gene: TRBJ2-5
v_gene: TRBV20-1
d_gene: NA
abundance: NA
CDR3aa: CSASLGFGETQYF
CDR3nt: TGCAGTGCTAGTTTGGGGTTCGGAGAGACCCAGTACTTC

j_gene: TRBJ1-4
v_gene: TRBV10-3
d_gene: TRBD1
abundance: NA
CDR3aa: CAIKDRANEKLFF
CDR3nt: TGTGCCATCAAAGACAGGGCGAATGAAAAACTGTTTTTT

j_gene: TRBJ2-1
v_gene: TRBV7-2
d_gene: TRBD2
abundance: NA
CDR3aa: CASSFGGGAGNEQFF
CDR3nt: TGTGCCAGCAGCTTCGGCGGGGGGGCGGGAAATGAGCAGTTCTTC

j_gene: TRBJ2-7
v_gene: TRBV29-1
d_gene: TRBD1
abundance: NA
CDR3aa: CSAADRGLREQYF
CDR3nt: TGCAGCGCCGCTGACAGGGGGCTTAGGGAGCAGTACTTC